The rows below give T cell receptor beta chains drawn from one sample of a study of shared clonotypes between healthy human individuals. Some clones are missing from TCRdb's copy, which holds only in-frame ones; the method was immunoSEQ multiplex PCR. The table shows roughly 590,000 clones, with about 95% occurring only once. The sample taken for sequencing was naive CD8+ T cells sorted from blood. The receptors stem from a woman between 25 and 40 years old in good health. Each CDR3 is given with its conserved first and last residue. D genes are given only for firm matches. Size is stated for part of the rows, as once, few or many counts, or as a class when the clone is expanded.

clone size,V gene,D gene,J gene,CDR3 protein,CDR3 DNA
.,TRBV4-1,TRBD1,TRBJ2-7,CASSHGQGTYEQYF,TGCGCCAGCAGCCACGGACAGGGAACCTACGAGCAGTACTTC
.,TRBV19,.,TRBJ1-2,CASSIEGTANYGYTF,TGTGCCAGTAGTATAGAGGGGACGGCGAACTATGGCTACACCTTC
.,TRBV27,TRBD2,TRBJ2-7,CASSPSGRAWSEQYF,TGTGCCAGCAGCCCCAGCGGGAGGGCCTGGAGCGAGCAGTACTTC
.,TRBV11-2,TRBD2,TRBJ2-1,CASSLELAGGPGNEQFF,TGTGCCAGCAGCTTAGAACTAGCGGGAGGGCCCGGCAATGAGCAGTTCTTC
.,TRBV5-6,TRBD1,TRBJ2-1,CASSSVTGSNEQFF,TGTGCCAGCAGCTCAGTGACAGGGTCGAATGAGCAGTTCTTC
.,TRBV4-1,TRBD1,TRBJ1-2,CASSQESQGAWGYTF,TGCGCCAGCAGCCAAGAGTCGCAGGGGGCGTGGGGCTACACCTTC
once,TRBV15,.,TRBJ1-2,CATSTTGTFIGYTF,TGTGCCACCAGCACAACCGGGACATTCATCGGCTACACCTTC
once,TRBV5-1,.,TRBJ2-1,CASSLRGIEQFF,TGCGCCAGCAGCTTGAGGGGTATTGAGCAGTTCTTC
.,TRBV11-3,TRBD1,TRBJ1-5,CASSFRDRERGNQPQHF,TGTGCCAGCAGCTTCCGGGACAGGGAACGGGGCAATCAGCCCCAGCATTTT
.,TRBV9,.,TRBJ1-2,CASSPPGVGGTNYGYTF,TGTGCCAGCAGCCCACCCGGGGTGGGCGGAACTAACTATGGCTACACCTTC
.,TRBV18,.,TRBJ2-2,CASSPVGSGGELFF,TGTGCCAGCTCACCAGTGGGGTCCGGCGGGGAGCTGTTTTTT
.,TRBV27,.,TRBJ2-5,CASSLGVQETQYF,TGTGCCAGCAGTTTGGGAGTGCAAGAGACCCAGTACTTC
.,TRBV7-9,.,TRBJ2-1,CASSLPTPPSVLNNEQFF,TGTGCCAGCAGCCTCCCCACCCCCCCTAGCGTTTTGAACAATGAGCAGTTCTTC
.,TRBV11-3,.,TRBJ2-2,CASSLDPGTAGELFF,TGTGCCAGCAGCTTAGATCCAGGGACGGCCGGGGAGCTGTTTTTT
.,TRBV19,.,TRBJ1-1,CASSSGGNTEAFF,TGTGCCAGTAGTTCGGGGGGTAACACTGAAGCTTTCTTT
.,TRBV10-1,TRBD1,TRBJ2-1,CASSEAGTGGLRQFF,TGCGCCAGCAGTGAAGCCGGGACAGGGGGCTTAAGGCAGTTCTTC
.,TRBV28,.,TRBJ1-5,CASIPGNEGGFSNQPQHF,TGTGCCAGCATTCCCGGGAATGAGGGTGGGTTTAGCAATCAGCCCCAGCATTTT
.,TRBV13,.,TRBJ2-1,CASNLGRSSYNEQFF,TGTGCCAGCAACTTAGGGCGTAGCTCCTACAATGAGCAGTTCTTC
.,TRBV4-2,.,TRBJ2-7,CASSLALVGREQYF,TGTGCCAGCAGCCTCGCCTTGGTAGGCCGCGAGCAGTACTTC
.,TRBV6-4,TRBD2,TRBJ2-2,CASILWGTSGRRVNTGELFF,TGTGCCAGCATCTTATGGGGGACTAGCGGGAGGAGAGTGAACACCGGGGAGCTGTTTTTT
.,TRBV4-1,TRBD1,TRBJ2-7,CASSHRGTGAYEQYF,TGCGCCAGCAGCCATCGTGGGACAGGGGCCTACGAGCAGTACTTC
.,TRBV5-1,.,TRBJ2-7,CASRGDSYEQYF,TGCGCCAGCAGAGGGGATTCCTACGAGCAGTACTTC
once,TRBV27,TRBD1,TRBJ2-1,CASSLSPGTGNNEQFF,TGTGCCAGCAGTTTATCGCCCGGGACAGGGAACAATGAGCAGTTCTTC
.,TRBV7-9,.,TRBJ1-2,CASSPVSLGPNYGYTF,TGTGCCAGCAGTCCGGTTTCTTTAGGACCAAACTATGGCTACACCTTC
.,TRBV27,.,TRBJ2-1,CASSFAPTTYNEQFF,TGTGCCAGCAGTTTTGCTCCGACGACCTACAATGAGCAGTTCTTC
.,TRBV5-6,.,TRBJ1-2,CASILGHHPSYGYTF,TGTGCCAGCATCCTAGGTCATCACCCCAGCTATGGCTACACCTTC
few,TRBV6-6,TRBD1,TRBJ1-2,CASRNTGEYGYTF,TGTGCCAGCAGAAATACAGGGGAGTATGGCTACACCTTC
.,TRBV27,TRBD1,TRBJ2-3,CASSLSPGTAYTDTQYF,TGTGCCAGCAGTTTGTCCCCCGGGACAGCGTACACAGATACGCAGTATTTT
.,TRBV7-9,.,TRBJ2-7,CASSLGGAIYEQYF,TGTGCCAGCAGCTTAGGAGGGGCTATCTACGAGCAGTACTTC